Following are 32 T cell receptor beta chains from one sample sequenced in a study of breast tumors, draining lymph nodes, adjacent tissues. One entry per CDR3 protein results from TCRdb running MiXCR on the multiplex PCR reads. This sample has some 120,000 distinct CDR3 sequences, with 21% found just once. Samples came from axillary lymph nodes draining the breast cancer. The specimen sequenced was axillary lymph node tissue. These receptors all stem from a female donor with breast cancer. Some clones in this sample may be carry-over from other donors' samples.

This clonotype has ten or more counts. The V call is TRBV24-1, the J call TRBJ2-1; perhaps TRBD1 as D (6 bases). The CDR3 consists of 13 residues. Germline CDR1 is KGHDR and CDR2 is SFDVKD. Trimming took off 1 base at V and 8 bases at J, with 8 bases between the two ends. CDR3 in DNA: TGTGCCACCAGTGATTTCAGGGGTGATGAGCAGTTCTTC. Translated, it gives CATSDFRGDEQFF.

At least ten counts were recorded for this clonotype. V is TRBV28 and J is TRBJ2-5; 10 bases match TRBD1. The CDR3 runs to 15 residues. V trimming: 4 bases; J trimming: 3 bases; junction bases outside the gene matches: 5. CDR1 and CDR2 from the germline V gene are MDHEN and SYDVKM. The CDR3 spells CASSSGTGVEETQYF. The CDR3 coding sequence is TGTGCCAGCAGTTCAGGGACAGGGGTAGAAGAGACCCAGTACTTC.

At least ten counts were recorded for this clonotype. The gene calls are TRBV20-1 and TRBJ2-1; D possibly corresponds to TRBD1 (6 bases). CDR1 and CDR2 from the germline V gene are DFQATT and SNEGSKA (reference sequence). The CDR3 has 15 amino acids. Trimming shortened V by 6 bases and J by 2 bases, and 17 bases separated the two germline ends. CDR3 residues: CSASNSRGAYNEQFF. The CDR3 bases are TGCAGTGCATCAAACAGCAGGGGAGCCTACAATGAGCAGTTCTTC.

This clonotype was observed many times. The rearrangement uses TRBV7-9 and TRBJ2-7; D remains unclear. From germline, CDR1 is SEHNR and CDR2 FQNEAQ (reference sequence). The CDR3 has 13 amino acids. Trimming left V 2 bases short and J 1 base short, with 6 bases between. The CDR3 is CASSLTESYEQYF. The CDR3 bases are TGTGCCAGCAGCTTAACGGAGTCCTACGAGCAGTACTTC.

Worth noting for this clonotype: This may be a read error, as it is one base from a much larger clone. The J gene is TRBJ1-6, the V gene TRBV28; 7 bases align to TRBD1. The CDR3 sequence is 15 residues long. Germline CDR1 reads MDHEN; CDR2 reads SYDVKM. V lost 2 bases, J lost 15 bases, and 13 bases stayed unmatched. Here the CDR3 reads CASSLPRQGWALLHF. CDR3 DNA: TGTGCCAGCAGTTTACCCCGACAGGGCTGGGCACTCCTCCACTTT.

This clonotype has a count of ten or more. The rearrangement joins TRBV24-1 to TRBJ2-1; D gene uncertain. This CDR3 is 17 amino acids long. Germline CDR1 and CDR2: KGHDR and SFDVKD. Deletions cut 1 base from V and 1 base from J, with 13 bases between. The CDR3 is CATSDLRAFRSYNEQFF. The CDR3 nucleotides read TGTGCCACCAGTGATTTACGGGCCTTTCGGTCCTACAATGAGCAGTTCTTC.

In this sample, this clonotype turned up many times. The chain combines TRBV11-2 with TRBJ2-7; 8 bases agree with TRBD2. V shed 1 base, J shed 2 bases, and the junction held 1 base outside the gene matches. CDR1 is SGHAT, CDR2 FQNNGV, per germline. This CDR3 contains 14 residues. DNA of the CDR3: TGTGCCAGCAGCTTAGGTAGCGGGGCCTACGAGCAGTACTTC. Encoded protein: CASSLGSGAYEQYF.

This clonotype was seen ten or more times. V is TRBV5-8 and J is TRBJ1-6; 9 bases line up with TRBD1. Germline CDR1 is SGHTS and CDR2 is YDEGEE. Trimming cost V 1 base and J 7 bases; bases outside gene matches: 3. The CDR3 has 15 residues. This CDR3 reads CASSLYRGQNSPLHF. DNA for the CDR3: TGTGCCAGCAGCTTGTACAGGGGGCAGAATTCACCCCTCCACTTT.

Details on this clonotype: With a much larger clone just one base away, this may be a read error. J is TRBJ1-2 and V is TRBV5-1; no clear D. CDR1 and CDR2 (germline): SGHRS, YFSETQ. The CDR3 is 15 residues long. Trimming took off 4 bases at V and 12 bases at J, with 25 bases between the two ends. The CDR3 sequence is CASSPSVTPEGGHTF. The DNA of the CDR3 is TGCGCCAGCAGCCCTAGTGTGACACCGGAGGGAGGCCACACCTTC.

This clonotype has just a few counts. The chain recombines TRBV5-6 with TRBJ2-3; the D is unclear. The end of the DNA aligns better with TRBJ1-5, so the J call may be wrong. Germline V CDR1 and CDR2: SGHDT, YYEEEE. The length of the CDR3 is 14 residues. The CDR3, as DNA: TGTGCCAGCCGGATAGCGGGAGCTAGGGATACGCAGCATTTT. This sequence encodes CASRIAGARDTQHF.

The rearrangement links TRBV14 to TRBJ2-7; no reliable D call. This CDR3 is built from 13 residues. V dropped 4 bases and J dropped 0 bases, with 7 bases sitting between them. The germline V gene encodes CDR1 SGHDN and CDR2 FVKESK. CDR3 region: CASSRSPSYEQYF. The CDR3 DNA reads TGTGCCAGCAGCCGGAGTCCCTCCTACGAGCAGTACTTC.

This clonotype was seen at least ten times. The genes are TRBV12-3 or TRBV12-4 and TRBJ2-1; 7 nucleotides match TRBD2. The CDR3 sequence is 18 residues long. Trimming took 6 bases from V and 0 from J; bases not matched to a gene: 14. CDR3 coding DNA: TGTGCCAGCAGCTCCATGCGGCTAGCGGCGAGCTCCTACAATGAGCAGTTCTTC. Protein sequence: CASSSMRLAASSYNEQFF.

This clonotype was detected many times. The chain employs TRBV7-9 and TRBJ2-5, with no clear D. The germline V and J ends were trimmed by 1 base and 3 bases, with 15 bases remaining between them. The CDR3 runs 16 residues. Germline V gene sequence: CDR1 SEHNR, CDR2 FQNEAQ (reference sequence). The CDR3 here is CASSLGVTPGKETQYF. CDR3 coding DNA: TGTGCCAGCAGCTTAGGAGTGACCCCTGGCAAAGAGACCCAGTACTTC. The full variable domain, completed using reference TRBV7-9 and TRBJ2-5, is DTGVSQNPRHKITKRGQNVTFRCDPISEHNRLYWYRQTLGQGPEFLTYFQNEAQLEKSRLLSDRFSAERPKGSFSTLEIQRTEQGDSAMYLCASSLGVTPGKETQYFGPGTRLLVL.

This clonotype was counted at least ten times. The chain uses TRBV5-1 and TRBJ2-6; 7 bases match TRBD2. The CDR3 length is 16 residues. Germline CDR1 SGHRS, CDR2 YFSETQ. V dropped 0 bases and J dropped 2; count of bases not matched to a gene: 2. This chain's CDR3 is CASSLAAGAGANVLTF. The CDR3, as DNA: TGCGCCAGCAGCTTGGCCGCGGGGGCTGGGGCCAACGTCCTGACTTTC. Complete variable domain (other parts from reference TRBV5-1 and TRBJ2-6): KAGVTQTPRYLIKTRGQQVTLSCSPISGHRSVSWYQQTPGQGLQFLFEYFSETQRNKGNFPGRFSGRQFSNSRSEMNVSTLELGDSALYLCASSLAAGAGANVLTFGAGSRLTVL.

As to this clonotype: Given a much more abundant clone one base away, this may be a read error. The rearrangement uses TRBV3-1 and TRBJ1-2, with 7 bases aligning to TRBD1. CDR3 size: 15 residues. With V trimmed by 5 bases and J by 2 bases, 8 bases remained unmatched. CDR1 is LGHDT and CDR2 is YNNKEL in the germline V gene (reference sequence). CDR3: CASSSRQGENYGYTF. The CDR3 nucleotides are TGTGCCAGCAGCTCTCGACAGGGAGAGAACTATGGCTACACCTTC.

Many counts were recorded for this clonotype. The chain carries TRBV27 and TRBJ2-5; D unresolved. This CDR3 region has 9 residues. The germline CDR1 and CDR2 sequences are MNHEY and SMNVEV (reference sequence). The ends were cut back, 8 bases at V and 9 bases at J, with 7 bases in the middle. The CDR3 coding sequence is TGTGCCAGCGTCTGGTCCCAGTACTTC. Translated: CASVWSQYF.

In this sample, this clonotype turned up many times. The CDR3 DNA follows: TGTGCCAGCAGCCCGGACGGAGGCAATCAGCCCCAGCATTTT. Its protein product is CASSPDGGNQPQHF. The rearrangement uses TRBV2 and TRBJ1-5; D is undetermined. The CDR3 runs 14 residues. Germline V gene data show CDR1 as SNHLY and CDR2 as FYNNEI. Trimming pared 6 bases from V and 2 bases from J, leaving 11 bases between. Variable domain in full (rest from reference TRBV2 and TRBJ1-5): EPEVTQTPSHQVTQMGQEVILRCVPISNHLYFYWYRQILGQKVEFLVSFYNNEISEKSEIFDDQFSVERPDGSNFTLKIRSTKLEDSAMYFCASSPDGGNQPQHFGDGTRLSIL.

Remarks on this clonotype: Since a much larger clone is just one base distant, this may be a read error. This rearrangement joins TRBV25-1 to TRBJ1-2; no reliable D call. Germline values: CDR1 MGHDK, CDR2 SYGVNS. The CDR3 totals 18 residues. Deletions cut 1 base from V and 4 bases from J, with 22 bases between. CDR3 amino acids: CASSELGLGVSDGYGYTF. CDR3 DNA sequence: TGTGCCAGCAGTGAATTGGGTCTTGGGGTTAGCGACGGCTATGGCTACACCTTC.

This clonotype was seen at least ten times. The J gene is TRBJ1-6, the V gene TRBV6-5; D is possibly TRBD1 (6 bases). Germline V gene sequence: CDR1 MNHEY, CDR2 SVGAGI. The CDR3 contains 14 residues. Between the trimmed V and J ends, which lost 6 bases and 12 bases, there was a span of 18 bases. As DNA, the CDR3 is TGTGCCAGCAGGAATGGACAGTTCAGTGGACCCCTCCACTTT. Translation: CASRNGQFSGPLHF.

V gene TRBV27 combines with J gene TRBJ1-4, with D unclear. Trimming stripped 7 bases from V and 0 bases from J, with 12 bases between. Germline V lookup: CDR1 MNHEY, CDR2 SMNVEV (reference sequence). The CDR3 is 15 residues long. CDR3 protein: CASKKMSATNEKLFF. In DNA form, the CDR3 reads TGTGCCAGCAAAAAGATGTCCGCAACTAATGAAAAACTGTTTTTT.

This clonotype came up many times. The chain carries TRBV5-1 and TRBJ2-7; D may match TRBD1 or TRBD2 (5 bases each). V lost 1 base, J lost 4 bases, and 15 bases lay in between. Germline assignment: CDR1 SGHRS and CDR2 YFSETQ. This CDR3 region has 15 residues. The CDR3 DNA reads TGCGCCAGCAGCTTGAGAGGGACCATATTGTACGAGCAGTACTTC. Protein product: CASSLRGTILYEQYF.

This clonotype appeared many times. The chain carries TRBV3-1 and TRBJ2-5, with 8 bases lining up with TRBD1. CDR1 is LGHDT, CDR2 YNNKEL, per germline (reference sequence). Trimming removed 0 bases from V and 1 base from J; junction bases left unmatched: 4. The CDR3 is 16 amino acids. The CDR3 loop is CASSQDQGAIQETQYF. The CDR3 DNA sequence: TGTGCCAGCAGCCAAGATCAGGGGGCCATCCAAGAGACCCAGTACTTC.

The chain couples TRBV10-3 to TRBJ1-1, with D possibly TRBD1 on 5 matching bases. Germline values: CDR1 ENHRY, CDR2 SYGVKD. This CDR3 is built from 16 residues. Deletions cut 10 bases from V and 1 base from J, with 22 bases between. The CDR3, as DNA: TGTGCCACCGCCCCAAGGGGTAACGACCAGAACACTGAAGCTTTCTTT. Its translation is CATAPRGNDQNTEAFF.

This clonotype was detected ten times or more. This rearrangement joins TRBV11-3 to TRBJ2-2; 9 bases align to TRBD1. The V and J ends lost 2 bases and 6 bases, in that order; junction bases with no gene match: 10. In germline, CDR1 is SGHNT, CDR2 YENEEA. This CDR3 has 17 residues. The CDR3 DNA reads TGTGCCAGCAGCTTACCTACTGGGACAGGGTTCGCCGGGGAGCTGTTTTTT. Protein: CASSLPTGTGFAGELFF.

There are many counts of this clonotype. The rearrangement joins TRBV9 to TRBJ2-7, with D hard to call. This CDR3 contains 13 residues. V lost 0 bases, J lost 3 bases, and 7 bases lay in between. Germline V gives CDR1 SGDLS, CDR2 YYNGEE. Written as DNA, the CDR3 is TGTGCCAGCAGCGTAGAGGATAACTACGAGCAGTACTTC. Translation: CASSVEDNYEQYF.

Many counts were recorded for this clonotype. The rearrangement uses TRBV6-1 and TRBJ2-7, with D tentatively TRBD1 (5 bases). CDR3 length: 14 amino acids. The germline CDR1 and CDR2 sequences are MNHNS and SASEGT. V dropped 3 bases and J dropped 6 bases, with 15 bases sitting between them. CDR3 protein: CASSEVHRPLEQYF. The CDR3 bases are TGTGCCAGCAGTGAGGTTCACAGGCCCCTCGAGCAGTACTTC.

This clonotype was observed at least ten times. V usage is TRBV3-1 and J usage is TRBJ2-3; perhaps TRBD1 as D (6 bases). V lost 4 bases and J lost 2, with 19 bases in between. The germline CDR1 and CDR2 sequences are LGHDT and YNNKEL (reference sequence). The CDR3 sequence is 17 residues long. CDR3 bases: TGTGCCAGCAGCCTTAGTACAGGGTCGTACACCACAGATACGCAGTATTTT. Amino acids: CASSLSTGSYTTDTQYF.

This clonotype was seen at least ten times. The chain combines TRBV3-1 with TRBJ2-3; D remains ambiguous. Trimming shortened V by 5 bases and J by 3 bases, and 12 bases separated the two germline ends. This CDR3 is built from 14 residues. Germline-derived CDR1 and CDR2 are LGHDT and YNNKEL (reference sequence). CDR3 region: CASSSVTSTDTQYF. The DNA of the CDR3 is TGTGCCAGCAGCTCCGTGACCTCAACAGATACGCAGTATTTT.

This clonotype was seen many times. The chain employs TRBV5-5 and TRBJ1-2, with a tentative D call TRBD1 (6 bases). Per germline, CDR1 SGHKS and CDR2 YYEKEE (reference sequence). V lost 3 bases and J lost 2, with 8 bases in between. The CDR3 is 13 residues long. The CDR3 is CASSSGTNYGYTF. In nucleotides, the CDR3 is TGTGCCAGCAGCTCTGGGACAAACTATGGCTACACCTTC.

Ten or more counts support this clonotype. The chain links TRBV7-6 to TRBJ2-7, with TRBD2 matching over 8 bases. Looked up from germline, CDR1 is SGHVS and CDR2 is FNYEAQ. V dropped 5 bases and J dropped 3; count of bases not matched to a gene: 9. The CDR3 covers 15 residues. CDR3 DNA: TGTGCCAGCAGCGCCGATAGCGGGGCAAGCTACGAGCAGTACTTC. Translation gives CASSADSGASYEQYF. Looking up the rest from reference TRBV7-6 and TRBJ2-7 gives the full variable domain: GAGVSQSPRYKVTKRGQDVALRCDPISGHVSLYWYRQALGQGPEFLTYFNYEAQQDKSGLPNDRFSAERPEGSISTLTIQRTEQRDSAMYRCASSADSGASYEQYFGPGTRLTVT.

This clonotype showed up many times. The chain joins TRBV5-8 to TRBJ2-1; 8 bases agree with TRBD2. V trimming: 3 bases; J trimming: 2 bases; junction bases outside the gene matches: 10. The length of the CDR3 is 17 residues. Germline V gene data show CDR1 as SGHTS and CDR2 as YDEGEE. CDR3 region: CASSWTSAGGPYNEQFF. The CDR3, as DNA: TGTGCCAGCAGCTGGACCTCGGCGGGAGGCCCCTACAATGAGCAGTTCTTC.

The sample holds many counts of this clonotype. The genes are TRBV6-1 and TRBJ2-3, with 11 bases identical to TRBD1. The V gene end was trimmed by 3 bases and the J gene end by 7 bases; junction bases not matched to a gene: 6. The CDR3 is made up of 15 amino acids. CDR1 is MNHNS, CDR2 SASEGT, per germline. The CDR3 loop reads CASSEDRGLGYTQYF. CDR3 bases: TGTGCCAGCAGTGAGGACAGGGGGCTCGGGTATACGCAGTATTTT.